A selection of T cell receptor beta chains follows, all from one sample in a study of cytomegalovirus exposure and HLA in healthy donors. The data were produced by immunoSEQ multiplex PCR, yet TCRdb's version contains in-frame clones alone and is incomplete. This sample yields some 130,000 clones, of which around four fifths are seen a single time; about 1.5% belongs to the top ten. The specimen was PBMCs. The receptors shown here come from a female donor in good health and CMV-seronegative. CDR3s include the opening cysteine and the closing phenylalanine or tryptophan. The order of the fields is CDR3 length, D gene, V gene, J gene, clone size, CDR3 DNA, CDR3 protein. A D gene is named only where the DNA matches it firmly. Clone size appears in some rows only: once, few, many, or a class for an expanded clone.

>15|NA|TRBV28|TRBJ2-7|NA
TGTGCCAGCAGTTCGTCTGGGAGCGAGAGCTACGAGCAGTACTTC
CASSSSGSESYEQYF
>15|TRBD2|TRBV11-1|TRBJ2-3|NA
TGTGCCAGCAGCGAAGCGGGGGCACGGACAGATACGCAGTATTTT
CASSEAGARTDTQYF
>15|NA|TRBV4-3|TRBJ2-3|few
TGCGCCAGCAGCCAAGGGATAGCTAGCACAGATACGCAGTATTTT
CASSQGIASTDTQYF
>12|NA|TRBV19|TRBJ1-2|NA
TGTGCCAGTAGTCCAGGACAGTATGGCTACACCTTC
CASSPGQYGYTF
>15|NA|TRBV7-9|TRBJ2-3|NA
TGTGCCAGCAGCTTAGCGAAGGGGTTGACAGATACGCAGTATTTT
CASSLAKGLTDTQYF
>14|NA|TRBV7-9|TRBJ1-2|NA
TGTGCCAGCAGCTCCCCGGGTCGCGACTATGGCTACACCTTC
CASSSPGRDYGYTF
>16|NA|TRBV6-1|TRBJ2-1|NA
TGTGCCAGCAGTGAAACCGACTCCCTACCCTACAATGAGCAGTTCTTC
CASSETDSLPYNEQFF
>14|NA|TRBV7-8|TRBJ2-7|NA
TGTGCCAGCAGCCGGTACAGGGTCGTCTACGAGCAGTACTTC
CASSRYRVVYEQYF
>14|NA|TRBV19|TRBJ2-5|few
TGTGCCAGTAGTTCCACGACTACGGGAGAGACCCAGTACTTC
CASSSTTTGETQYF
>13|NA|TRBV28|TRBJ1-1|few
TGTGCCAGCAACCCCCCTGCGGTGCCTGCCGCTTTCTTT
CASNPPAVPAAFF
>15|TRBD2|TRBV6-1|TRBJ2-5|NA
TGTGCCAGCAGTGAACTAGCGGGAGGGCAAGAGACCCAGTACTTC
CASSELAGGQETQYF
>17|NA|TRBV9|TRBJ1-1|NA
TGTGCCAGCAGCGTCACCAGCGCGGGACCCCAGAACACTGAAGCTTTCTTT
CASSVTSAGPQNTEAFF
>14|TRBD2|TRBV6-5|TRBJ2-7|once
TGTGCCAGCAGTTACTCGGGGGGGAAGGATGGTGCGGTCTTC
CASSYSGGKDGAVF
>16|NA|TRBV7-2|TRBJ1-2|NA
TGTGCCAGCAGCCCCAATATTCAAGGGGCCCGCTATGGCTACACCTTC
CASSPNIQGARYGYTF
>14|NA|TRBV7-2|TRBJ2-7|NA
TGTGCCAGCAGAAAGGTACAGTTTTCCTACGAGCAGTACTTC
CASRKVQFSYEQYF
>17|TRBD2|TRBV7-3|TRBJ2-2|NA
TGTGCCAGCAGCTTAGGACTAGCGGGAGGGGACACCGGGGAGCTGTTTTTT
CASSLGLAGGDTGELFF
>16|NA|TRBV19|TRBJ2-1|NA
TGTGCCAGTAGTATAGGACAGTATTTCTCCTACAATGAGCAGTTCTTC
CASSIGQYFSYNEQFF
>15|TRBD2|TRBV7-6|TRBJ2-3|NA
TGTGCCAGCAGCTTGACTAGCGGGACCCCAGATACGCAGTATTTT
CASSLTSGTPDTQYF
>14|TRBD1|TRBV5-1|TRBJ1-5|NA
TGCGCCAGCAGCTGGACAGGGCTCAATCAGCCCCAGCATTTT
CASSWTGLNQPQHF
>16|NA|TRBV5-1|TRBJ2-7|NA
TGCGCCAGCAGCTCGGGACACAGGGTCTCTTTCTACGAGCAGTACTTC
CASSSGHRVSFYEQYF
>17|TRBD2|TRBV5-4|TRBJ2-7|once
TGTGCCAGCAGCTTGGGGGGGACTAGCGGGAGTGAGTTCGAGCAGTACTTC
CASSLGGTSGSEFEQYF
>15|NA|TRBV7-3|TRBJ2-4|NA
TGTGCCAGCAGCTTAGGGCCATTAGCCAAAAACATTCAGTACTTC
CASSLGPLAKNIQYF
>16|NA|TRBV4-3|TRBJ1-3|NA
TGCGCCAGCAGCCAAGAGATTGGGGGCAGAGGAAACACCATATATTTT
CASSQEIGGRGNTIYF
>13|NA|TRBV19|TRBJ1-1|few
TGTGCCAGTAGTGCCGAGTTTCCCACTGAAGCTTTCTTT
CASSAEFPTEAFF
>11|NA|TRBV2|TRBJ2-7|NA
TGTGCCAGCAGCAACACCTACGAGCAGTACTTC
CASSNTYEQYF
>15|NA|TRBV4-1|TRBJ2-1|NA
TGCGCCAGCAGCCAAGATGCTGGGACACCTAATGAGCAGTTCTTC
CASSQDAGTPNEQFF
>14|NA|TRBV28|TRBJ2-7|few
TGTGCCAGCACCCCCTTCTCAGGGAAGCACGAGCAGTACTTC
CASTPFSGKHEQYF
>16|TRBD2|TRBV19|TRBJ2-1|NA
TGTGCCAGTAGTATACTGGCGGGAGGATTGAACAATGAGCAGTTCTTC
CASSILAGGLNNEQFF